This TCR beta chain is from a study of blood T cell repertoires in COVID-19. Study background: Sites across the United States, Italy and Spain contributed samples from acute and convalescent COVID-19.

The assay was immunoSEQ multiplex PCR, and TCRdb's table has in-frame clones only and misses some. Here the sample spans fewer than 200,000 clones, roughly 88% being singletons. The germline CDR1 and CDR2 sequences are DFQATT and SNEGSKA (reference sequence). The CDR3 runs 16 residues. V lost 3 bases, J lost 0 bases, and 12 bases lay in between. Recruits, aged about 18 to 90 years, lived in roughly 22 US areas. Clinical history as reported by participants underpinned cohort assignment. The specimen sequenced was PBMCs or T cells enriched from blood (not recorded which). The chain has TRBV20-1 and TRBJ2-6; D is perhaps TRBD1 (5 bases). The receptor was derived from a woman between 18 and 29 years old who had recovered from COVID-19. The CDR3 spells CSASQGSISGANVLTF. The DNA for the CDR3 is TGCAGTGCTAGTCAGGGCTCGATCTCTGGGGCCAACGTCCTGACTTTC.